Shown below are 5 T cell receptor beta chains from a single sample sequenced in a study of blood T cell repertoires in COVID-19. Sequenced by immunoSEQ multiplex PCR; TCRdb stores in-frame clones only, minus some. This table has a few hundred thousand clones, 86% appearing once. Sequencing was carried out using peripheral blood. All receptors derive from a man aged 18 to 29 with active or convalescent COVID-19.

This clone appeared once. The rearrangement uses TRBV14 and TRBJ1-6; D gene unclear. In germline, CDR1 is SGHDN, CDR2 FVKESK. With 0 bases removed from V and 2 bases from J, the gap between germline ends came to 8 bases. This CDR3 contains 16 residues. The CDR3: CASSQDVSPYNSPLHF. CDR3 nucleotide sequence: TGTGCCAGCAGCCAAGACGTCAGTCCCTATAATTCACCCCTCCACTTT.

The chain employs TRBV9 and TRBJ2-3, with TRBD2 matching 7 bases. V shed 3 bases and J 4 bases; nucleotides not matched to a gene: 8. This CDR3 contains 15 residues. Germline V lookup: CDR1 SGDLS, CDR2 YYNGEE. The CDR3 loop reads CASSGRGRGADTQYF. Written as DNA, the CDR3 is TGTGCCAGCAGCGGGCGCGGGAGAGGCGCAGATACGCAGTATTTT.

In its sample, this clone was seen once. The J gene is TRBJ1-1, the V gene TRBV12-5; D remains ambiguous. Germline V gene sequence: CDR1 LGHNT, CDR2 FRNRAP. This CDR3 has 12 residues. V was clipped by 3 bases and J by 6 bases, with 8 bases between them. The CDR3 nucleotides read TGTGCTAGTGGTTTAATCGGTTCTGAAGCTTTCTTT. This gives the protein CASGLIGSEAFF.

V is TRBV3-1 (or the pseudogene TRBV3-2) and J is TRBJ2-3; 10 bases are a match to TRBD2. CDR1 is LGHDT, CDR2 YNNKEL, per germline (reference sequence). The CDR3 consists of 15 residues. With V trimmed by 4 bases and J by 5 bases, 6 bases remained unmatched. CDR3 bases: TGTGCCAGCAGCCTTAGCGGGGGGTCTCGAGATACGCAGTATTTT. Protein sequence: CASSLSGGSRDTQYF.

The V call is TRBV12-5, the J call TRBJ2-2; 8 nucleotides line up with TRBD2. Germline CDR1 reads LGHNT; CDR2 reads FRNRAP. The CDR3 covers 16 residues. V was clipped by 6 bases and J by 5 bases; unmatched bases: 11. The CDR3 coding sequence is TGTGCTAGTGGCTCGATAGCGGGGTCGAGGACCGGGGAGCTGTTTTTT. It yields the protein CASGSIAGSRTGELFF.